This T cell receptor (beta chain) appears in the sequencing data of a study of blood T cell repertoires in COVID-19. The overall study: T cells, B-cell-depleted T cells, or PBMCs supplied cDNA or gDNA.

Methods used by the authors: It was from reference gene primer amplification that nucleated cell counts were estimated. Clones were read by immunoSEQ multiplex PCR, and TCRdb kept only the in-frame ones, dropping some. That table is the source of V, J and clone size, and D and trimming were worked out from the DNA. In the table there are about 36,000 clones, 70% to 90% of which are singletons. Germline CDR1 reads SGHVS; CDR2 reads FQNEAQ. CDR3 length equals 14 residues. Trimming took off 5 bases at V and 4 bases at J, with 14 bases between the two ends. This clone was detected a few times. Sequenced material: peripheral blood. This TCR was sampled from a man over 45 with active COVID-19. This chain connects TRBV7-8 to TRBJ1-1; the D gene is possibly TRBD1 (6 bases). The CDR3 DNA is TGTGCCAGCAGCCCCGGGGCCAGGGGCACTGAAGCTTTCTTT. It is translated as CASSPGARGTEAFF.